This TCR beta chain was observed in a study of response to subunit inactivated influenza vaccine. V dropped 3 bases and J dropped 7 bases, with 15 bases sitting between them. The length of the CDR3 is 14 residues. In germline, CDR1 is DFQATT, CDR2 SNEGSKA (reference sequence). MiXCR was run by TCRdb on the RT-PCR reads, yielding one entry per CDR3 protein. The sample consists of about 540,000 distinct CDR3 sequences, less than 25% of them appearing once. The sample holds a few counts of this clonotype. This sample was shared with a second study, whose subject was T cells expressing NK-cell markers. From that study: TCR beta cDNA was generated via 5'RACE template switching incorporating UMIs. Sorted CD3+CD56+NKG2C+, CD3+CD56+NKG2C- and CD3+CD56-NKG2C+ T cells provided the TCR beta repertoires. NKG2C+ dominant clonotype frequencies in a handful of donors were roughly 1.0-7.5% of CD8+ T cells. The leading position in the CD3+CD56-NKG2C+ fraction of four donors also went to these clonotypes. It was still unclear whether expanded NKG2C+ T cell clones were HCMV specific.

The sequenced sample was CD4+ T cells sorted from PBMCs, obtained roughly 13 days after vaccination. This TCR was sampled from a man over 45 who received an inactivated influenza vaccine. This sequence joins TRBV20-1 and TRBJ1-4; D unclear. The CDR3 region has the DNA TGCAGTGCTAGGAGAGCAGCCGAGGTTGAAAAACTGTTTTTT. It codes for CSARRAAEVEKLFF.